This TCR beta chain appears in the sequencing data of a study of cytomegalovirus exposure and HLA in healthy donors. Study details: The early release's HLA-typed donors yielded 65 million to 85 million unique TCRs. Points from the study as a whole: Presence/absence analyses assumed roughly uniform sequencing depth across donors. 16,951 TCR beta sequences were associated with HLA alleles at 0.05 false discovery rate in a later analysis. Cytomegalovirus-associated TCR beta chains were listed, numbering 150 to 200.

Amplification used 60 Vbeta primers and 13 Jbeta primers. Profiled with immunoSEQ multiplex PCR; TCRdb holds only in-frame clones, not every one. The sample lists about 170,000 clones, 75% to 90% occurring once. V trimming: 5 bases; J trimming: 1 base; junction bases outside the gene matches: 13. The CDR3 sequence is 18 residues long. The germline CDR1 and CDR2 sequences are SGHVS and FQNEAQ. To note about this clone: What it binds is unknown.

The receptor comes from a boy aged 2 to 9 in good health and CMV-seronegative. The chain joins TRBV7-8 to TRBJ2-7; 11 nucleotides line up with TRBD2. The sequenced sample was PBMCs. This CDR3 is CASSDRVGGLAESYEQYF. Here the CDR3 DNA reads TGTGCCAGCAGCGACCGTGTAGGGGGACTAGCGGAATCCTACGAGCAGTACTTC.